The 4 T cell receptor beta chains in this list originate from one sample, sequenced in a study of shared clonotypes between healthy human individuals. The table came from immunoSEQ multiplex PCR; TCRdb's copy has only in-frame clones and leaves some out. Of about 980,000 clones in the sample, less than 85% are singletons; the top ten hold over 1.3%. Sequenced material: memory CD4+ T cells sorted from blood. Subset given: CD45RA-negative fraction. These receptors were collected from a man aged 18 to 29 in good health.

On this clone itself: One end of the junction is discordant with germline, which a read error may explain. Other DNA sequences from this sample encode an identical CDR3 as well. The gene calls are TRBV7-7 and TRBJ2-5; 11 bases are a match to TRBD2. This CDR3 region has 14 residues. CDR1 SSHAT and CDR2 FNYEAQ come from the germline V gene (reference sequence). The CDR3 DNA follows: TGTGCTAGCAGCCCTGGACTAGCGGGAGAGACCCAGTACTTC. Amino acid sequence: CASSPGLAGETQYF.

The rearrangement uses TRBV19 and TRBJ1-6; TRBD1 matches at 7 bases. Germline CDR1 LNHDA, CDR2 SQIVND (reference sequence). V lost 1 base, J lost 11 bases, and 11 bases stayed unmatched. CDR3 length: 16 residues. CDR3 bases: TGTGCCAGTAGTATAGGACAGGGAGGGGTCGGGACACCCCTCCACTTT. This gives the protein CASSIGQGGVGTPLHF.

V and J are TRBV10-3 and TRBJ2-1; either TRBD1 or TRBD2 may supply D (6 bases each). V lost 8 bases to trimming and J lost 2 bases, with 16 bases between them. Germline CDR1 is ENHRY and CDR2 is SYGVKD. The CDR3 is 15 amino acids. The DNA of the CDR3 is TGTGCCATCGCCTCCGGGGGCCTCACCTACAATGAGCAGTTCTTC. Its protein product is CAIASGGLTYNEQFF.

The V and J genes are TRBV18 and TRBJ1-2; possible D gene TRBD1, 6 bases. This CDR3 spans 14 amino acids. Deletions cut 0 bases from V and 7 bases from J, with 12 bases between. The germline gives CDR1 KGHSH, CDR2 LQKENI. Here the CDR3 reads CASSPPAGESGYTF. The CDR3 nucleotides read TGTGCCAGCTCACCACCGGCAGGGGAGAGTGGCTACACCTTC.